These 8 T cell receptor beta chains were all obtained from the same sample, sequenced in a study of T cells after posttransplantation cyclophosphamide. Sequencing was performed with immunoSEQ multiplex PCR; in TCRdb, only in-frame clones are kept and a portion is missing. In the table there are about 32,000 clones, 85% to 90% of which are singletons. Sample: PBMCs. These receptors all come from a middle-aged woman with a blood cancer, CMV-positive, and with a related stem cell donor.

The chain joins TRBV7-8 to TRBJ2-5; a weak D match, TRBD1 (5 bases). The CDR3 extends over 16 amino acids. V lost 1 base to trimming and J lost 3 bases, with 15 bases between them. CDR1 and CDR2 (germline): SGHVS, FQNEAQ. In DNA form, the CDR3 reads TGTGCCAGCAGCTTAGGCTGGTCAGGACAAAAAGAGACCCAGTACTTC. Encoded protein: CASSLGWSGQKETQYF.

A few counts support this clone. The rearrangement links TRBV29-1 to TRBJ2-4; 8 bases agree with TRBD1. Germline V gene data show CDR1 as SQVTM and CDR2 as ANQGSEA. This CDR3 region has 15 residues. V lost 4 bases to trimming and J lost 1 base; unmatched junction nucleotides: 6. The CDR3, as DNA: TGCAGCGTTGTCAGGGACAGGACCGCCAAAAACATTCAGTACTTC. It specifies CSVVRDRTAKNIQYF.

This clone was found once. The chain links TRBV6-1 to TRBJ1-2; no firm D call. The V and J ends lost 6 bases and 5 bases respectively, with 10 bases between them. CDR1 is MNHNS, CDR2 SASEGT, per germline. The CDR3 runs 12 residues. CDR3 sequence: CASSRGGYGYTF. CDR3 bases: TGTGCCAGCAGCCGGGGAGGGTATGGCTACACCTTC.

The chain has TRBV7-2 and TRBJ1-2; 11 nucleotides align to TRBD1. CDR1 SGHTA and CDR2 FQGNSA come from the germline V gene. The CDR3 has 14 residues. Unmatched junction bases numbered 7, after V lost 6 bases and J lost 7 bases. The CDR3 loop reads CASRLPGQGVGYTF. The CDR3 DNA follows: TGTGCCAGCAGATTACCGGGACAGGGGGTTGGCTACACCTTC.

The chain combines TRBV5-1 with TRBJ1-3; no reliable D call. V lost 5 bases and J lost 0, with 9 bases in between. This CDR3 comprises 14 residues. Germline loops: CDR1 SGHRS, CDR2 YFSETQ. CDR3 sequence reads: CASSPGASGNTIYF. Here the CDR3 DNA reads TGCGCCAGCAGTCCCGGAGCCTCTGGAAACACCATATATTTT.

This clone was seen once. The genes are TRBV5-4 and TRBJ2-7; D might be TRBD1 (6 bases). The CDR3 totals 16 residues. Germline V gene lookup returns CDR1 SGHNT and CDR2 YYREEE (reference sequence). The V end lost 1 base, the J end lost 3 bases, and 17 bases lay between the germline ends. The CDR3 sequence is CASSLNRVARGYEQYF. The CDR3 DNA reads as TGTGCCAGCAGCTTGAATCGGGTGGCCAGGGGCTACGAGCAGTACTTC.

V and J are TRBV20-1 and TRBJ1-2; maybe TRBD1 (5 bases). V was pared by 3 bases and J by 8 bases, with 10 bases between. The CDR3 is made up of 11 amino acids. CDR1 is DFQATT and CDR2 is SNEGSKA in the germline V gene (reference sequence). This chain's CDR3 is CSARRDLGYTF. The CDR3 region has the DNA TGCAGTGCTAGGCGGGACCTCGGCTACACCTTC.

CDR3 nucleotide sequence: TGTGCCAGCAGTGAATTGGGGGGCTCCTATAATTCACCCCTCCACTTT. It specifies CASSELGGSYNSPLHF. The gene calls are TRBV6-1 and TRBJ1-6, with a tentative D call TRBD1 (5 bases). The germline gives CDR1 MNHNS, CDR2 SASEGT. CDR3 length: 16 amino acids. Trimming pared 2 bases from V and 0 bases from J, leaving 8 bases between.